The clone carrying this T cell receptor beta chain has more than one count but fewer than ten. Its target is unknown. This sample stems from a study of human T cells and chemical hapten exposure. Study-level findings and limits: Relative to controls, expanded TCRs formed significantly more large CDR3 similarity clusters.

Time point specified: patch test 1, 2 weeks after DPC sensitization. The treatment denotes: therapeutic diphenylcyclopropenone sensitization with weekly scalp DPC. TCRdb redid the calling of the RACE reads with MiXCR, one entry per CDR3 protein. The sample contains about 120,000 distinct CDR3 sequences, roughly an eighth of which appear only once. The receptor was derived from a man aged 18 to 29 with alopecia areata. Some clones in this sample may be carry-over from other donors' samples. Sequencing was performed on whole blood, taken in connection with sensitization to the hapten diphenylcyclopropenone (DPC).

The CDR3 protein is CASSHIHRTDYYGYTF. CDR3 nucleotide sequence: TGCGCCAGCAGCCACATACACAGGACAGACTACTATGGCTACACCTTC. The J gene is TRBJ1-2, the V gene TRBV4-3, with D perhaps matching TRBD1 (6 bases). V lost 3 bases to trimming and J lost 3 bases, with 17 bases between them. Germline V lookup: CDR1 LGHNA, CDR2 YSLEER. The CDR3 is 16 amino acids.